This record covers a single TCR beta chain. Its antigen is not identified. Measured with immunoSEQ multiplex PCR; TCRdb has only the in-frame clones, and not every one. Here the sample spans over 800,000 clones, roughly 92% being singletons. This sample was included in a study of shared clonotypes between healthy human individuals. Study results and limitations: Naive subsets generally had larger estimated richness than memory subsets. An anticipated effect of sequencing depth on clonotype sharing among donors was recognized. Having only a few donors restricted how much genetic and exposure-history diversity was captured.

Trimming at V came to 6 bases and at J to 2 bases, leaving 7 bases not matched to a gene. The germline gives CDR1 WNHNN, CDR2 SYGVQD (reference sequence). The CDR3 sequence is 15 residues long. Naivety among CD8 cells was defined by CD45RO negativity and positive CCR7 selection, thereby excluding terminally differentiated effector memory CD45RA+ cells. Those who donated were healthy HIV-negative adults, with no recent acute infections or vaccinations reported. The TCR sequence derives from a man younger than 40 in good health. V usage is TRBV10-1 and J usage is TRBJ2-7; 10 nucleotides line up with TRBD1. The sample taken for sequencing was naive CD8+ T cells sorted from blood. This CDR3 is CASSIGQGVPYEQYF. DNA of the CDR3: TGCGCCAGCAGCATAGGACAGGGGGTCCCCTACGAGCAGTACTTC.